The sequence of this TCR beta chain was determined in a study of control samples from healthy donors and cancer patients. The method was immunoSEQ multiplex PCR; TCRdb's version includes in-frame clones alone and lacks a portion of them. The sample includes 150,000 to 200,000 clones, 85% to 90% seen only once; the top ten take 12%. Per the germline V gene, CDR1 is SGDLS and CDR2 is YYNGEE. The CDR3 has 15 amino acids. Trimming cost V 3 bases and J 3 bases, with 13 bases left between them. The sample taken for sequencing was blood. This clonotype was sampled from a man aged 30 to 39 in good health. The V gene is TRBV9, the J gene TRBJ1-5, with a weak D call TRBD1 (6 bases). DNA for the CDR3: TGTGCCAGCAGCGCCGACAGGACCTACAATCAGCCCCAGCATTTT. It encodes CASSADRTYNQPQHF.